This entry lists 28 T cell receptor beta chains sequenced from one sample in a study of blood T cell repertoires in COVID-19. Generated by immunoSEQ multiplex PCR, the TCRdb table keeps only in-frame clones and is missing some. The sample includes 70,000 to 100,000 clones, approximately 91% of them seen just once. Sequences were obtained from peripheral blood. The receptor source for this set is an elderly woman with acute or convalescent COVID-19.

The chain uses TRBV5-1 and TRBJ2-7, with D possibly being TRBD1 (5 bases). This CDR3 contains 13 residues. Germline V CDR1 and CDR2: SGHRS, YFSETQ. Trimming took 4 bases from V and 4 from J, leaving 12 bases between them. CDR3 nucleotides: TGCGCCAGCAGCGCACAAACAGGTTACGAGCAGTACTTC. Amino acid sequence: CASSAQTGYEQYF.

V gene TRBV7-2 combines with J gene TRBJ2-1, with 14 bases fitting TRBD2. This CDR3 contains 19 residues. Germline V gives CDR1 SGHTA, CDR2 FQGNSA. Trimming cost V 5 bases and J 7 bases; bases outside gene matches: 16. The CDR3 region is CASSLTSGRGYMLENEQFF. In DNA, the CDR3 is TGTGCCAGCAGCCTGACTAGCGGGAGGGGCTATATGTTAGAGAATGAGCAGTTCTTC.

The V call is TRBV7-3, the J call TRBJ2-2; tentative D call: TRBD2 (6 bases). Germline V CDR1 and CDR2: SGHTA, FQGTGA. Trimming cost V 5 bases and J 1 base, with 11 bases left between them. This CDR3 is 15 amino acids long. The CDR3 coding sequence is TGTGCCAGCAGCCTCCTGGGGGGGAACACCGGGGAGCTGTTTTTT. Its protein is CASSLLGGNTGELFF.

This chain joins TRBV28 and TRBJ1-5; no clear D. The CDR3 contains 16 residues. V dropped 10 bases and J dropped 2 bases, with 21 bases sitting between them. Germline assignment: CDR1 MDHEN and CDR2 SYDVKM. CDR3 DNA sequence: TGTGCCACCTCCTTACTCCGGGAGAAGGGCAATCAGCCCCAGCATTTT. This sequence encodes CATSLLREKGNQPQHF.

The chain carries TRBV7-9 and TRBJ1-1; D may be TRBD1 (5 bases). The CDR3 has 18 residues. Trimming cost V 1 base and J 2 bases, with 20 bases left between them. Germline V lookup: CDR1 SEHNR, CDR2 FQNEAQ (reference sequence). DNA for the CDR3: TGTGCCAGCAGCTTAGAGGGACCTACCAGGAGGGCAAACACTGAAGCTTTCTTT. The encoded protein is CASSLEGPTRRANTEAFF.

CDR3 DNA: TGTGCCAGCTCACCTACGTCCGACGGACAAATTGAAGCTTTCTTT. Protein sequence: CASSPTSDGQIEAFF. This chain uses TRBV18 with TRBJ1-1, with TRBD1 as a possible D gene (5 bases). Per germline, CDR1 KGHSH and CDR2 LQKENI. This CDR3 is 15 amino acids long. V was trimmed by 3 bases and J by 7 bases, leaving 18 bases between them. Variable domain in full (rest from reference TRBV18 and TRBJ1-1): NAGVMQNPRHLVRRRGQEARLRCSPMKGHSHVYWYRQLPEEGLKFMVYLQKENIIDESGMPKERFSAEFPKEGPSILRIQQVVRGDSAAYFCASSPTSDGQIEAFFGQGTRLTVV.

The genes are TRBV7-2 and TRBJ2-5, with 11 bases aligning to TRBD2. Trimming removed 1 base from V and 5 bases from J; junction bases left unmatched: 6. The CDR3 sequence is 16 residues long. The V gene's germline CDR1 is SGHTA and CDR2 FQGNSA. CDR3 bases: TGTGCCAGCAGCTTAGTTCGACTAGCGGGGATGGAGACCCAGTACTTC. Residues: CASSLVRLAGMETQYF.

The chain uses TRBV19 and TRBJ1-1; 9 bases match TRBD1. The V gene end was trimmed by 4 bases and the J gene end by 7 bases; junction bases not matched to a gene: 7. There are 14 residues in the CDR3. Germline loops: CDR1 LNHDA, CDR2 SQIVND (reference sequence). The CDR3 DNA follows: TGTGCCAGTAGTAGGCGCGGACAGGGGATTGAAGCTTTCTTT. Encoded protein: CASSRRGQGIEAFF. The full variable domain, in which reference TRBV19 and TRBJ1-1 provide the parts outside the CDR3, is DGGITQSPKYLFRKEGQNVTLSCEQNLNHDAMYWYRQDPGQGLRLIYYSQIVNDFQKGDIAEGYSVSREKKESFPLTVTSAQKNPTAFYLCASSRRGQGIEAFFGQGTRLTVV.

V gene TRBV21-1 combines with J gene TRBJ2-5; TRBD1 is the table's D call, not checked against the DNA. TRBV21-1 is reported as a pseudogene. The CDR3 consists of 15 residues. CDR3 DNA sequence: TGTGCCAGCAGCAAAGATTACAGGGACCAAGAGACCCAGTACTTC. Protein: CASSKDYRDQETQYF.

The chain carries TRBV6-5 and TRBJ1-1; D possibly corresponds to TRBD1 (6 bases). Between the trimmed V and J ends, which lost 4 bases and 3 bases, there was a span of 9 bases. The V gene's germline CDR1 is MNHEY and CDR2 SVGAGI. This CDR3 contains 13 residues. The CDR3 spells CASSSDSHTEAFF. In DNA form, the CDR3 reads TGTGCCAGCAGTTCGGACAGTCACACTGAAGCTTTCTTT.

The J gene is TRBJ2-4, the V gene TRBV6-4, with 7 bases identical to TRBD1. Germline-derived CDR1 and CDR2 are MRHNA and SNTAGT. The junction had 16 bases not matched to a gene; V was cut back by 2 bases and J by 0 bases. The CDR3 contains 20 residues. In DNA, the CDR3 is TGTGCCAGCAGTGACGGGGGTGGAGACAGGGCCAACTTAGCCAAAAACATTCAGTACTTC. It specifies CASSDGGGDRANLAKNIQYF.

DNA of the CDR3: TGTGCCAGCAGTTCCTCCGACAGGGGCTATGGCTACACCTTC. Its translation: CASSSSDRGYGYTF. The chain has TRBV7-3 and TRBJ1-2; 8 bases align to TRBD1. CDR3 length equals 14 residues. The ends lost 6 bases at V and 4 bases at J; junction bases unmatched: 7. Germline values: CDR1 SGHTA, CDR2 FQGTGA.

The rearrangement links TRBV18 to TRBJ2-5; perhaps TRBD1 as D (6 bases). V was clipped by 6 bases and J by 5 bases, with 16 bases between them. Per the germline V gene, CDR1 is KGHSH and CDR2 is LQKENI. The CDR3 loop spans 14 amino acids. CDR3 bases: TGTGCCAGCTCCACAGCAGGGGTCCAGGAGACCCAGTACTTC. It specifies CASSTAGVQETQYF. Full variable domain (remainder filled in from reference TRBV18 and TRBJ2-5): NAGVMQNPRHLVRRRGQEARLRCSPMKGHSHVYWYRQLPEEGLKFMVYLQKENIIDESGMPKERFSAEFPKEGPSILRIQQVVRGDSAAYFCASSTAGVQETQYFGPGTRLLVL.

This clone appeared a single time. The genes are TRBV10-3 and TRBJ2-7; 10 bases fit TRBD1. The V gene's germline CDR1 is ENHRY and CDR2 SYGVKD. Losses at the gene ends were 10 bases for V and 1 base for J; bases not matched to a gene: 7. This CDR3 contains 14 residues. The CDR3 DNA sequence: TGTGCCACCTCCGGGGACAGGGGATCCTACGAGCAGTACTTC. This codes for CATSGDRGSYEQYF.

This chain joins TRBV28 and TRBJ1-6; tentatively, D is TRBD1 (5 bases). The CDR3 contains 13 residues. Germline V gene sequence: CDR1 MDHEN, CDR2 SYDVKM. Trimming pared 7 bases from V and 8 bases from J, leaving 12 bases between. The CDR3 DNA sequence: TGTGCCAGCATGGGGGGGTTGGATTCACCCCTCCACTTT. Residues: CASMGGLDSPLHF. Supplemented by reference TRBV28 and TRBJ1-6, the full variable domain reads DVKVTQSSRYLVKRTGEKVFLECVQDMDHENMFWYRQDPGLGLRLIYFSYDVKMKEKGDIPEGYSVSREKKERFSLILESASTNQTSMYLCASMGGLDSPLHFGNGTRLTVT.

This CDR3 is CASRLGLAGTYEQYF. CDR3 in DNA: TGTGCCAGCAGACTCGGACTAGCGGGGACCTACGAGCAGTACTTC. The chain combines TRBV27 with TRBJ2-7, with 12 positions matching TRBD2. This CDR3 is 15 amino acids long. V lost 6 bases, J lost 2 bases, and 5 bases stayed unmatched. Per the germline V gene, CDR1 is MNHEY and CDR2 is SMNVEV (reference sequence).

The V and J genes are TRBV4-3 and TRBJ1-1; TRBD1 matches at 8 bases. J was trimmed by 1 base and V by 4 bases; bases with no gene match: 11. In germline, CDR1 is LGHNA, CDR2 YSLEER. The CDR3 runs 17 residues. The CDR3 reads CASSRDTRQGRNTEAFF. The CDR3 DNA sequence: TGCGCCAGCAGCCGCGATACAAGACAGGGGCGGAACACTGAAGCTTTCTTT.

The CDR3 nucleotides read TGTGCCAGCAGCGTAGCACAGGGCTCCTACGAGCAGTACTTC. Protein sequence: CASSVAQGSYEQYF. The chain combines TRBV9 with TRBJ2-7, with a weak D call TRBD1 (6 bases). The CDR3 spans 14 residues. Looked up from germline, CDR1 is SGDLS and CDR2 is YYNGEE. V shed 0 bases and J shed 0 bases, with 7 bases lying between them.

The chain is built from TRBV6-2 or TRBV6-3 and TRBJ2-3; 8 nucleotides agree with TRBD1. There are 15 residues in the CDR3. Germline V gene lookup returns CDR1 MNHEY and CDR2 SVGEGT. Trimming removed 4 bases from V and 4 bases from J; junction bases left unmatched: 7. CDR3 sequence: CASSFFSRGPDTQYF. CDR3 nucleotides: TGTGCCAGCAGTTTTTTCTCCAGGGGGCCAGATACGCAGTATTTT.

In nucleotides, the CDR3 is TGTGCCAGCAGCCGGGGGGAACTAGCGGGGTCGGATACGCAGTATTTT. Translation gives CASSRGELAGSDTQYF. The chain uses TRBV14 and TRBJ2-3, with 10 bases lining up with TRBD2. This CDR3 comprises 16 residues. Losses at the gene ends were 4 bases for V and 6 bases for J; bases not matched to a gene: 10. Germline loops: CDR1 SGHDN, CDR2 FVKESK.

This chain uses TRBV6-5 with TRBJ2-1; D not resolved. Per germline, CDR1 MNHEY and CDR2 SVGAGI. Trimming removed 7 bases at V and 0 bases at J, with 13 bases between. The CDR3 consists of 15 residues. The CDR3 sequence: CASTQRLSSYNEQFF. CDR3 DNA: TGTGCCAGCACTCAGCGTCTTAGCTCCTACAATGAGCAGTTCTTC.

The chain combines TRBV9 with TRBJ2-7, with D perhaps matching TRBD2 (5 bases). Trimming shortened V by 3 bases and J by 10 bases, and 23 bases separated the two germline ends. CDR3 size: 15 residues. CDR1 and CDR2 (germline): SGDLS, YYNGEE. CDR3 sequence: CASSALRRRLRFQYF. The CDR3 coding sequence is TGTGCCAGCAGCGCATTAAGGCGGCGACTACGGTTTCAGTACTTC.

V usage is TRBV19 and J usage is TRBJ1-6; D not certain. CDR3 size: 15 residues. The V and J ends lost 7 bases and 4 bases respectively, with 14 bases between them. Germline values: CDR1 LNHDA, CDR2 SQIVND (reference sequence). CDR3 sequence: CASTSRASYNSPLHF. The CDR3 DNA is TGTGCCAGTACCTCGAGAGCCTCTTATAATTCACCCCTCCACTTT.

A single count supports this clone. The chain couples TRBV11-2 to TRBJ1-1; D possibly corresponds to TRBD1 (5 bases). The CDR3 consists of 15 residues. CDR1 is SGHAT and CDR2 is FQNNGV in the germline V gene. V shed 6 bases and J shed 1 base, with 15 bases lying between them. The CDR3, as DNA: TGTGCCAGCAGAAGGGGTTTTGATCGGAACACTGAAGCTTTCTTT. It codes for CASRRGFDRNTEAFF.

Note on this clone: Other DNA sequences of this sample code for an identical CDR3. The CDR3 bases are TGCGCCAGCAGCTTACAGGGGTTCACTGAAGCTTTCTTT. Its protein is CASSLQGFTEAFF. This sequence joins TRBV5-1 and TRBJ1-1; 7 bases agree with TRBD1. Germline assignment: CDR1 SGHRS and CDR2 YFSETQ. V gave up 2 bases and J gave up 4 bases; unmatched junction bases: 2. CDR3 length: 13 residues.

V is TRBV5-1 and J is TRBJ1-1, with 7 bases identical to TRBD1. V was clipped by 1 base and J by 5 bases; unmatched bases: 8. This CDR3 has 15 residues. Germline assignment: CDR1 SGHRS and CDR2 YFSETQ. For the CDR3, the DNA is TGCGCCAGCAGCTTGTTCGACAGGGTAGAGACTGAAGCTTTCTTT. Residues: CASSLFDRVETEAFF.

The gene calls are TRBV19 and TRBJ1-2; D not certain. Germline assignment: CDR1 LNHDA and CDR2 SQIVND (reference sequence). The CDR3 has 13 amino acids. V was trimmed by 4 bases and J by 3 bases, leaving 9 bases between them. CDR3: CASSREADYGYTF. CDR3 in DNA: TGTGCCAGTAGTAGAGAGGCGGACTATGGCTACACCTTC. The variable domain in full, with the rest retrieved from reference TRBV19 and TRBJ1-2, is DGGITQSPKYLFRKEGQNVTLSCEQNLNHDAMYWYRQDPGQGLRLIYYSQIVNDFQKGDIAEGYSVSREKKESFPLTVTSAQKNPTAFYLCASSREADYGYTFGSGTRLTVV.

This clone was detected only once. The V and J genes are TRBV28 and TRBJ2-1; 11 nucleotides line up with TRBD2. Germline V lookup: CDR1 MDHEN, CDR2 SYDVKM. CDR3 length: 16 amino acids. V lost 5 bases to trimming and J lost 9 bases; unmatched junction nucleotides: 12. CDR3 in DNA: TGTGCCAGCAGTCCCCCCGGACTAGCGGGTAAGACTGAGCAGTTCTTC. It yields the protein CASSPPGLAGKTEQFF.